This section outlines one T cell receptor (beta chain) sequence together with its context. What it binds is not known. The CDR3 loop spans 15 amino acids. Germline V gives CDR1 MDHEN, CDR2 SYDVKM. V lost 5 bases, J lost 3 bases, and 17 bases lay in between. The sample originates from a study of graft-versus-host responses after intestinal transplantation. Study-level background: The whole recipient group had anti-thymocyte globulin induction followed by tacrolimus and steroids for two to four years.

Generated by immunoSEQ multiplex PCR, the TCRdb table keeps only in-frame clones and is missing some. The sample records 140,000 or so clones, about 90% being singletons. Overall study findings and caveats: Recipient bone marrow held GvH clones, some seen earlier in ileum or blood.

This sequence originates from a human donor who received an intestinal transplant. The chain recombines TRBV28 with TRBJ2-7; the D call may be TRBD1 or TRBD2 (5 bases each). This specimen consisted of unstimulated CD4+ T cells sorted from spleen or lymph node cells, obtained before intestinal transplant. CDR3 in DNA: TGTGCCAGCAGTCCCCGCCGGAGCGGACACTACGAGCAGTACTTC. Its protein product is CASSPRRSGHYEQYF.